This T cell receptor beta chain was captured in a study of T cell responses to AZD1222 COVID-19 vaccine listed by TCRdb under 2021. Regarding the research as a whole: TCR sequencing covered approximately 230 trial participants: around 210 given two doses of AZD1222 and about 26 given two doses of MenACWY control vaccine. Trial participants were enrolled into age subgroups of 18-55, 56-69 and 70-plus years, which contained about 150, 28 and 57 TCR-sequenced participants, respectively.

The CDR3 regions of human TCRbeta chains were analyzed by immunosequencing. Per the original workflow: TCRs in the repertoires were matched against a reference library of SARS-CoV-2-specific TCRs that had been generated with the MIRA antigen-specificity platform. Breadth meant the fraction of unique TCRs that were SARS-CoV-2-associated, whereas depth meant the fraction of total T cells that were SARS-CoV-2-associated. Using the MIRA data, every spike-specific TCR was mapped to the spike region that the TCR reacted to and assigned to either a CD4 or a CD8 class. Log10-transformed breadth and depth values were compared by one-way ANOVA with Sidak's multiple comparisons tests. The table comes from immuneACCESS by way of TCRdb, which keeps in-frame sequences with V and J called. Part of the clones is missing from these tables; in studies checked, under half for an unresolved V gene and the rest for unknown reasons. That table supplies the V and J calls and clone size; D and trimming were determined from the DNA. In all, the sample holds about 210,000 clones, and roughly 94% of those were seen once. The ten largest account for approximately 1.5% of the sample.

Results and caveats for the whole study, not just this receptor: The whole spike protein was spanned by vaccine-associated CD4 TCRs, and dominant responses were seen in regions 160-218 and 743-854. Nearly half of unique spike-specific TCRs reportedly recognized epitopes outside regions mutated in the B.1.351 and B.1.1.7 variants. A significant rise in spike-specific TCR breadth and depth was observed after two AZD1222 doses relative to day 0 and relative to MenACWY recipients. The 56-69-year group was small, and its depth increase did not reach significance, likely because of low power. Conclusions about previously exposed vaccinees are limited because only six or seven AZD1222 recipients were SARS-CoV-2 seropositive at baseline. Because no day 14 peak-response samples were available, the repertoires could be characterized only after the peak T cell response. Participants were mostly white British, with more females than males. The authors suggested clonal diversity may have been underestimated.

The time point label for this specimen denotes: about 28 days (+/-7) after the second vaccine dose. The treatment or condition tag for this specimen amounts to: meningococcal conjugate vaccine given as trial control. Samples from vaccinated people were obtained from the UK trials COV001 and COV002, which included a single-blind randomized controlled phase 2/3 trial of AZD1222 (ChAdOx1 nCoV-19) in healthy adults. Trial participant PBMC samples were collected at day 0 and day 28 after the second dose for TCRbeta chain sequencing. V lost 8 bases and J lost 1 base, and the count of bases not matched to a germline gene is 7. Taken from cysteine to phenylalanine, the CDR3 has 14 residues. Only the CDR3 DNA is retained, 42 bases long and in frame from the first base. CDR1 and CDR2, per the germline V gene, are MNHEY and SVGAGI. A note on this clone: It lacks a known antigen. It has no much larger one-base neighbor in the sample; base qualities were not kept.

The source was peripheral blood, collected 28 days after the second dose of the MenACWY control vaccine. The clonotype comes from an adult who received the MenACWY meningococcal vaccine as a control. The V and J segments used are TRBV6-5 and TRBJ1-2; TRBD1 lines up with 7 middle nucleotides. The bases are TGTGCCAGCCGACCGACAGGGCGTAACTATGGCTACACCTTC. This sequence encodes CASRPTGRNYGYTF.